This T cell receptor beta chain is drawn from a study of radiation and T cells in renal cell carcinoma. This sample's time point: blood 4 weeks post-SBRT, at nephrectomy. The sample's treatment: 15 Gy SBRT to primary tumor, nephrectomy 4 weeks later. Nephrectomy followed 15 Gy stereotactic body radiation by 4 weeks. The assay was immunoSEQ multiplex PCR, and TCRdb's table has in-frame clones only and misses some. The table lists about 83,000 clones, around four fifths of them singletons, with 2% to 3% in the top ten. Germline V gene data show CDR1 as SGHDT and CDR2 as YYEEEE. There are 15 residues in the CDR3. V was clipped by 0 bases and J by 2 bases, with 8 bases between them. This clone has just a few counts.

This specimen consisted of blood, obtained from a patient whose treatment included radiotherapy and nephrectomy. The rearrangement links TRBV5-6 to TRBJ1-4; a weak D match, TRBD1 (5 bases). This TCR came from an older woman with renal cell carcinoma. The CDR3 DNA sequence: TGTGCCAGCAGCTTGGTAGGGGCTACTAATGAAAAACTGTTTTTT. This translates into CASSLVGATNEKLFF.